This TCR beta chain was captured in a study of identical twins. Study-level points and caveats: Memory repertoires lacked the insertion deficit that abundant cord blood beta clonotypes showed.

On this clonotype: What it binds is not known.

TCRdb itself ran the 5' RACE reads through MiXCR, one entry per CDR3 protein. The sample gives under 500,000 distinct CDR3 sequences, around 15% of which show up once; 0.98% is in the top ten. Germline V lookup: CDR1 KGHSH, CDR2 LQKENI. Trimming at V came to 2 bases and at J to 0 bases, leaving 10 bases not matched to a gene. The CDR3 spans 17 residues. The same data also went into a second study, on yellow fever vaccine responses in identical twins.

The receptor comes from a woman between 18 and 30 years old in good health. The specimen sequenced was CD4+ T cells sorted from blood. This chain uses TRBV18 with TRBJ2-7; 7 bases are shared with TRBD2. CDR3 sequence reads: CASSPRLTASGSYEQYF. CDR3 in DNA: TGTGCCAGCTCACCAAGGCTTACGGCTAGCGGCTCCTACGAGCAGTACTTC.